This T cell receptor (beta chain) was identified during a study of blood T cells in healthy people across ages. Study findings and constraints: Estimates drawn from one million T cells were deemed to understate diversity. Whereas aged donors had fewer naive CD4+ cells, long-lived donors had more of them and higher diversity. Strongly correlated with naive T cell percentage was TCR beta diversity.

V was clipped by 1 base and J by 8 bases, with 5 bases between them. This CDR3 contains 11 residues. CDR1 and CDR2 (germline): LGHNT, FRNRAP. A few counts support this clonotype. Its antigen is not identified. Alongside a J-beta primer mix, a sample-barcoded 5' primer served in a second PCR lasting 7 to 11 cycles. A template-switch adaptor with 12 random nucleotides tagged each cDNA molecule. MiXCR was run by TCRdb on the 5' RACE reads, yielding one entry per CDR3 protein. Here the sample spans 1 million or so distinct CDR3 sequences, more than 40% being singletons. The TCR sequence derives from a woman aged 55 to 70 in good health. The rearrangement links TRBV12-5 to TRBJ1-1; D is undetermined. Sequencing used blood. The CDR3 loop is CASGLGREAFF. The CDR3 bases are TGTGCTAGTGGTTTGGGGAGGGAAGCTTTCTTT.